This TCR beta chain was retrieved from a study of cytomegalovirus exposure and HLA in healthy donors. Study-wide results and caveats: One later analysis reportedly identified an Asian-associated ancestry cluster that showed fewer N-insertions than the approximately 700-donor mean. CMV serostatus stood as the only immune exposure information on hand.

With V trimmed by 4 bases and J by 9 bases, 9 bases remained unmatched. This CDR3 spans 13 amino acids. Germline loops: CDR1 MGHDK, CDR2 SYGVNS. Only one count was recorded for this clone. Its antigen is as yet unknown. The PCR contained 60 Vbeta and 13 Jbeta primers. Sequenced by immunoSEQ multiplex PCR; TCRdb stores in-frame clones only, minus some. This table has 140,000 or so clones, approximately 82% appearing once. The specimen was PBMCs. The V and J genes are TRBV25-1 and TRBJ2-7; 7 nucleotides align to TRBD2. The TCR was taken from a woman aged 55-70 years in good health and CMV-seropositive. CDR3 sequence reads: CASSGTRPLGQYF. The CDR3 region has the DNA TGTGCCAGCAGTGGGACTAGGCCGCTGGGGCAGTACTTC.